This record covers a single T cell receptor (beta chain). Its target antigen remains unknown. Per-base qualities were not stored, and no clone one base away is much larger. The time point label, as the study defines it: baseline before first vaccination. The vaccinee samples were drawn from two UK trials, COV001 and COV002, one of which was a single-blind randomized controlled phase 2/3 trial testing AZD1222 (ChAdOx1 nCoV-19) in healthy adults. For TCRbeta chain sequencing, PBMC samples were collected from trial participants at day 0 and at day 28 after the second dose. The sample comes from a study of T cell responses to AZD1222 COVID-19 vaccine listed by TCRdb under 2021. Study-level background: AZD1222 recipients whose second dose came at about 4 weeks and those whose second dose came at about 12 weeks were combined into one group, since spike-specific TCR depth and breadth did not differ between the two schedules. Trial participants were enrolled by age into 18-55, 56-69 and 70-plus year subgroups, with about 150, 27 and 61 TCR-sequenced participants respectively. TCR sequencing was performed for 233 trial participants, of whom about 200 were given two doses of AZD1222 and around 25 were given two doses of MenACWY control vaccine. Study-wide conclusions, independent of this receptor: Because no samples from the day 14 peak response were available, repertoires could be characterized only after the peak T cell response. After two AZD1222 doses, spike-specific TCR breadth and depth were significantly higher than at day 0 and than in MenACWY recipients. Conclusions about previously exposed vaccinees are limited because only 6 or 7 AZD1222 recipients were SARS-CoV-2 seropositive at baseline. CD4 TCRs associated with the vaccine covered the entire spike protein, and the dominant responses were in regions 160-218 and 743-854. In the small 56-69-year group, the increase in depth fell short of significance, most likely because of low power. Participants were mostly white British, with more females than males. The authors suggested clonal diversity may have been underestimated. Reportedly, close to half of the unique spike-specific TCRs recognized epitopes lying outside the regions that are mutated in the B.1.351 and B.1.1.7 variants.

The CDR3 regions of human TCRbeta chains were analyzed by immunosequencing. In the paper's pipeline: TCRs in the repertoires were matched against a reference library of SARS-CoV-2-specific TCRs that had been generated with the MIRA antigen-specificity platform. Breadth was defined as the fraction of unique TCRs that were SARS-CoV-2-associated. Depth was defined as the fraction of total T cells that were SARS-CoV-2-associated. Using the MIRA data, each spike-specific TCR was assigned both to the spike region to which the TCR was reactive and to a CD4 or CD8 class. Log10-transformed breadth and depth values were compared by one-way ANOVA with Sidak's multiple comparisons tests. This is the immuneACCESS table as TCRdb keeps it, with only in-frame sequences that have V and J called. A part of the clones is gone; compared with another copy, unresolved V genes explain less than half, and the rest is unexplained. V and J calls and clone size are those listed in that table; D and trimming were worked out from the DNA. The table for this sample lists roughly 180,000 clones; 91% of them were counted only once. The ten largest account for 1.9% of the sample.

The CDR3 starts with the cysteine, ends with the phenylalanine, and has 14 residues. The only DNA kept is the CDR3, 42 bases in frame from the first base. Based on the germline V gene, the CDR1 and CDR2 sequences are MGHDK and SYGVNS. From V the trimming removes 5 bases and from J it removes 1 base, while the gene matches leave 1 base of the junction unaccounted for. Here the chain combines TRBV25-1 and TRBJ2-1; TRBD2 aligns with 8 central bases. This specimen was peripheral blood, taken on day 0 of AZD1222 vaccination. The clonotype was recovered from an adult in good health. The DNA sequence follows: TGTGCCAGCAGTCGGGGGGGGTCCTACAATGAGCAGTTCTTC. Translation gives CASSRGGSYNEQFF.